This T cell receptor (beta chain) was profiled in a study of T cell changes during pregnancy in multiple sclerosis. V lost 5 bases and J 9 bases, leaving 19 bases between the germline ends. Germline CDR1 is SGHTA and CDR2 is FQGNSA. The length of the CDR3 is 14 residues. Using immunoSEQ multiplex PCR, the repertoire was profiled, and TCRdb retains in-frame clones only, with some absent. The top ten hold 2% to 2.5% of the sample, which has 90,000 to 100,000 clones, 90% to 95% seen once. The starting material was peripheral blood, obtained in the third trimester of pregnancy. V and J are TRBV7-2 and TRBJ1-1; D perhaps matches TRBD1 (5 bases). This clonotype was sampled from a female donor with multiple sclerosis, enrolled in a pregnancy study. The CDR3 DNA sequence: TGTGCCAGCAGCGCGGCCGCGACAGCTACAAAAGCTTTCTTT. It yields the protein CASSAAATATKAFF.